Listed below are T cell receptor beta chains from one sample, sequenced in a study of tissue T cells after allogeneic stem cell transplantation. Some clones are missing from TCRdb's copy, which holds only in-frame ones; the method was immunoSEQ multiplex PCR. The sample has over 3,000 clones, about 79% seen once. The sequencing used small intestine tissue, collected at autopsy. Receptors originate from a male patient over 55 with steroid-refractory graft-versus-host disease after an allogeneic stem cell transplant. Some of the T cells may derive from the graft donor. Each CDR3 is given without its conserved first and last residue. Fields, in order: V gene, J gene, clone size, CDR3 protein. Expanded clones are given a class, and other clones once, few, many or no size at all.

V: TRBV2; J: TRBJ2-1; size: .; CDR3: ATRGGLVNEQF
V: TRBV28; J: TRBJ1-1; size: .; CDR3: ASIMAARNTEAF
V: TRBV28; J: TRBJ1-1; size: few; CDR3: ASSFTGDWAEAF
V: TRBV25-1; J: TRBJ1-1; size: few; CDR3: ASSESVQDTEAF
V: TRBV19; J: TRBJ2-6; size: .; CDR3: ASSIVDIGANVLT
V: TRBV5-1; J: TRBJ2-2; size: .; CDR3: ASSLASVTGELF
V: TRBV10-3; J: TRBJ1-1; size: .; CDR3: AISVGAPPDSEAF
V: TRBV6-5; J: TRBJ2-7; size: .; CDR3: ASSRDRSSEQY
V: TRBV6-4; J: TRBJ2-1; size: .; CDR3: ASSPERGGFNEQF
V: TRBV3-1/TRBV3-2; J: TRBJ2-5; size: once; CDR3: ASSQGQETQY
V: TRBV6-1; J: TRBJ2-7; size: .; CDR3: ASSEVRSYEQY
V: TRBV5-4; J: TRBJ2-3; size: .; CDR3: ASSFGGPSTDTQY
V: TRBV9; J: TRBJ2-5; size: .; CDR3: ASSPRTRGETQY
V: TRBV3-1/TRBV3-2; J: TRBJ1-3; size: few; CDR3: ASSQDPSSGNTIY
V: TRBV6-5; J: TRBJ2-3; size: .; CDR3: ASSLGGTDTQY
V: TRBV3-1/TRBV3-2; J: TRBJ2-4; size: .; CDR3: ASSQGDRTHKNIQY
V: TRBV18; J: TRBJ2-5; size: .; CDR3: ASSPPRTGWETQY
V: TRBV3-1/TRBV3-2; J: TRBJ1-6; size: .; CDR3: ASSLGQGNSPLH
V: TRBV19; J: TRBJ1-1; size: .; CDR3: ASRGTGGGNTEAF
V: TRBV28; J: TRBJ2-5; size: .; CDR3: ASSLLSGRGRAQY
V: TRBV12-3/TRBV12-4; J: TRBJ2-5; size: .; CDR3: ASSPGQETQY
V: TRBV7-9; J: TRBJ2-7; size: .; CDR3: ASSHRRDRGREQY
V: TRBV3-1/TRBV3-2; J: TRBJ2-7; size: .; CDR3: ASSQGKNRGRGNEQY
V: TRBV6-6; J: TRBJ1-2; size: .; CDR3: ASSYSLSGQLYGYT
V: TRBV10-1; J: TRBJ1-1; size: .; CDR3: ASSKDVLAGITF
V: TRBV15; J: TRBJ1-5; size: .; CDR3: ATSRESGNQPQH
V: TRBV6-6; J: TRBJ2-1; size: .; CDR3: ASSPGAGRYNEQF
V: TRBV9; J: TRBJ1-3; size: .; CDR3: ASSPRPEDRGNTIY
V: TRBV19; J: TRBJ2-7; size: .; CDR3: ASSIEKAVGYEQY
V: TRBV15; J: TRBJ2-3; size: .; CDR3: ATGRPSTDTQY
V: TRBV11-2; J: TRBJ2-5; size: .; CDR3: ASSLQAVEGETQY
V: TRBV28; J: TRBJ1-6; size: .; CDR3: ASSSGMGNSPLH
V: TRBV5-1; J: TRBJ2-3; size: .; CDR3: ASSSSSTDTQY
V: TRBV28; J: TRBJ1-1; size: .; CDR3: ASSLSTEAF
V: TRBV4-1; J: TRBJ1-5; size: .; CDR3: ASSQAGIQPQH
V: TRBV5-8; J: TRBJ2-5; size: .; CDR3: ASSLDWSLETQY
V: TRBV12-3/TRBV12-4; J: TRBJ2-3; size: .; CDR3: ASSFQGTDTQY
V: TRBV7-2; J: TRBJ1-4; size: once; CDR3: ASSLGPMQTNEKLF
V: TRBV4-1; J: TRBJ2-3; size: .; CDR3: ASSPRTGEADTQY
V: TRBV6-4; J: TRBJ2-1; size: .; CDR3: ASSDSMADNEQF
V: TRBV6-5; J: TRBJ2-5; size: .; CDR3: ASQRQGRETQY
V: TRBV4-3; J: TRBJ2-7; size: .; CDR3: ASSLQAVTEQY
V: TRBV7-8; J: TRBJ1-1; size: .; CDR3: ASSKPDGERTEAF
V: TRBV7-9; J: TRBJ1-1; size: few; CDR3: ASSSPGTPEAF
V: TRBV6-1; J: TRBJ2-7; size: .; CDR3: ASSEGLGQGENEQY
V: TRBV5-4; J: TRBJ2-3; size: .; CDR3: ASSPGTSGHTDTQY
V: TRBV7-9; J: TRBJ2-7; size: .; CDR3: ASSASRDRVYEQY
V: TRBV7-8; J: TRBJ1-2; size: .; CDR3: ASSLDRGNGYT
V: TRBV4-2; J: TRBJ1-5; size: .; CDR3: ASSQAGQLNQPQH
V: TRBV5-1; J: TRBJ2-2; size: once; CDR3: ASSLQRGAPAGELF
V: TRBV5-4; J: TRBJ2-3; size: .; CDR3: ASSLGQGGADTQY
V: TRBV2; J: TRBJ2-2; size: few; CDR3: ASTGGDTGELF
V: TRBV4-3; J: TRBJ2-3; size: .; CDR3: ASSPSPARGINTQY
V: TRBV28; J: TRBJ2-1; size: .; CDR3: ASAGTPYNEQF
V: TRBV9; J: TRBJ1-5; size: few; CDR3: ASSGAQGGNQPQH
V: TRBV4-3; J: TRBJ2-2; size: .; CDR3: ASSQAPSDPGELF